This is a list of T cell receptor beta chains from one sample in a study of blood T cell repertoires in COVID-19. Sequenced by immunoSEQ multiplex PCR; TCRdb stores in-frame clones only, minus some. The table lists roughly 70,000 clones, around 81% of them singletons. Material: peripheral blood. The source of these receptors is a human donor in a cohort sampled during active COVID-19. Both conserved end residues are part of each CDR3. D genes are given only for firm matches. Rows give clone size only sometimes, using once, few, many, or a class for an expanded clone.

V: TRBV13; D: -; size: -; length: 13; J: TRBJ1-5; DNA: TGTGCCAGCAGCTTAGGCGAGAATCAGCCCCAGCATTTT; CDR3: CASSLGENQPQHF
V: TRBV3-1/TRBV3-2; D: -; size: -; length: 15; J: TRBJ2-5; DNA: TGTGCCAGCAGCCAAGGGCTGACCGAACTAGTGACCCAGTACTTC; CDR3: CASSQGLTELVTQYF
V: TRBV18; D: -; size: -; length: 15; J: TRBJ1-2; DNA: TGTGCCAGCTCATTCGGGGGAGGACCCGGCTATGGCTACACCTTC; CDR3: CASSFGGGPGYGYTF
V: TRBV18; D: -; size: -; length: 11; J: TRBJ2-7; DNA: TGTGCCAGCTCACCAGGGGGGACGCAGTACTTC; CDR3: CASSPGGTQYF
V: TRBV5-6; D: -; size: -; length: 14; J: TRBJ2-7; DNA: TGTGCCAGCAGCTTGGGGACAGCATCCTACGAGCAGTACTTC; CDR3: CASSLGTASYEQYF
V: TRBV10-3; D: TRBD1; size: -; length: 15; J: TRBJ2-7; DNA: TGTGCCATCAGTGCCGTGGACAGGGGACATTACGAGCAGTACTTC; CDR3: CAISAVDRGHYEQYF
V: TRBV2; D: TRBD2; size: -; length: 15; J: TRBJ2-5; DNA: TGTGCCAGCAGTAGTTGGACTAGCGGGGGGGAGACCCAGTACTTC; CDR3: CASSSWTSGGETQYF
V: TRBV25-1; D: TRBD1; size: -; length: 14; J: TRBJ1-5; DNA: TGTGCCAGCAGCGGGACAGGGGGTGGCCAGCCCCAGCATTTT; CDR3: CASSGTGGGQPQHF
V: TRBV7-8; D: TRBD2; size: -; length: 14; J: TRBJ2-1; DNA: TGTGCCAGCAGCTTAGGGACTAGTCGTATTGAGCAGTTCTTC; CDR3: CASSLGTSRIEQFF
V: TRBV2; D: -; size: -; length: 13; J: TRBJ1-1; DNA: TGTGCCAGCAGTCAACCCGGGACTTCAAAAACTTTCTTT; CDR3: CASSQPGTSKTFF
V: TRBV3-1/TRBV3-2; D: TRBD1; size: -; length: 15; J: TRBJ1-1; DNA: TGTGCCAGCAGCCGAGGGACAGGGGGAGGCACTGAAGCTTTCTTT; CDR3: CASSRGTGGGTEAFF
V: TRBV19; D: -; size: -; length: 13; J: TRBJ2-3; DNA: TGTGCCAGTAGAACCAGTGGCACAGATACGCAGTATTTT; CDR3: CASRTSGTDTQYF
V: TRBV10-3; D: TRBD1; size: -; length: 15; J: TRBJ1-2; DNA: TGTGCCATCAGTGAGGAGGGGACAGGTGGTTATGGCTACACCTTC; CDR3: CAISEEGTGGYGYTF
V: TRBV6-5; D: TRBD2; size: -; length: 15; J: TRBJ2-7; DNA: TGTGCCAGCAGTTACCGAGCGGGGGACACCTACGAGCAGTACTTC; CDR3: CASSYRAGDTYEQYF
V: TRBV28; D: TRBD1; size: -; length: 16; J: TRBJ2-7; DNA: TGTGCCAGCAGTAAGACAGGGGTCTTCAGCTCCTACGAGCAGTACTTC; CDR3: CASSKTGVFSSYEQYF
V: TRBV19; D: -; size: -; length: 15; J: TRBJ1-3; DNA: TGTGCCAGTAGTATCAGACTCCTCTCTGGAAACACCATATATTTT; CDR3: CASSIRLLSGNTIYF
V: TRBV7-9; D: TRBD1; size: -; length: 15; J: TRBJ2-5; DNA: TGTGCCAGCAGCCAACGACAGGGGTTAGGAGAGACCCAGTACTTC; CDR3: CASSQRQGLGETQYF
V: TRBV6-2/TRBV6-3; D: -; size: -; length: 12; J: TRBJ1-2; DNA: TGTGCCAGCAGTTACCGTCCGGGTGGCTACACCTTC; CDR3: CASSYRPGGYTF
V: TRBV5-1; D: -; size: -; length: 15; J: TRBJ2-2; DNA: TGCGCCAGCAGCCCTTACAGGGTATCAGGCGGGGAGCTGTTTTTT; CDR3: CASSPYRVSGGELFF
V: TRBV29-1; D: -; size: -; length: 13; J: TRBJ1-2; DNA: TGCAGCGGGACAACAGGACCTAGCGATGGCTACACCTTC; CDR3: CSGTTGPSDGYTF
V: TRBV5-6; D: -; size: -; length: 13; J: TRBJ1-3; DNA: TGTGCCAGCAGAACGACAGGTGGAAACACCATATATTTT; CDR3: CASRTTGGNTIYF
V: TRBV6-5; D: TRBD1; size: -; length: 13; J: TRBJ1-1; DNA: TGTGCCAGCAGTTTCCGTCGGGACAGGGAAGCTTTCTTT; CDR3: CASSFRRDREAFF
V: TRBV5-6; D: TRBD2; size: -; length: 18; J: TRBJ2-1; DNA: TGTGCCAGCAGCTCGATCTCCGGGACTAGCGGGATAAACAATGAGCAGTTCTTC; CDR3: CASSSISGTSGINNEQFF
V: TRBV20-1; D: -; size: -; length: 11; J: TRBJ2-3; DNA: TGCAGTGGCGGGTGGACAGATACGCAGTATTTT; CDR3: CSGGWTDTQYF
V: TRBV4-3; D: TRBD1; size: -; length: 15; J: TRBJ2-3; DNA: TGCGCCAGCAGCCTCCGGGACAGGGCGTCAGATACGCAGTATTTT; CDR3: CASSLRDRASDTQYF
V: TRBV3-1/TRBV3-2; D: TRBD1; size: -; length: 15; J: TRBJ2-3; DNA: TGTGCCAGCAGCCCATCCGGGACAGGGCCAGATACGCAGTATTTT; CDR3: CASSPSGTGPDTQYF
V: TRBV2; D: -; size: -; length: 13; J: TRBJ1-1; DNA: TGTGCCAGCAGTGGGGGAGGGGGGATTGAAGCTTTCTTT; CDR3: CASSGGGGIEAFF
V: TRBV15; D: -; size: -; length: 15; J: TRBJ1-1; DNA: TGTGCCACCAGCAGAGAGAAGGGGCAGAACACTGAAGCTTTCTTT; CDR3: CATSREKGQNTEAFF
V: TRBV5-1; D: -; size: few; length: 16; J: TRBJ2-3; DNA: TGCGCCAGCAGCTTGGACAGGGTGGAAAACGCAGATACGCAGTATTTT; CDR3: CASSLDRVENADTQYF
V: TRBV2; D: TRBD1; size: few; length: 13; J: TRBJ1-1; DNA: TGTGCCAGCAGGACAGGGACGAACACTGAAGCTTTCTTT; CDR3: CASRTGTNTEAFF
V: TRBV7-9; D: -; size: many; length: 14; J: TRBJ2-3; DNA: TGTGCCAGCACCTGGGGGGGGGCTGGAGATACGCAGTATTTT; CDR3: CASTWGGAGDTQYF
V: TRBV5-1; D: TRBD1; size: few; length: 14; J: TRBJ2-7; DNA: TGCGCCAGCAGGTCCGGGACAGGACCATACGAGCAGTACTTC; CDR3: CASRSGTGPYEQYF
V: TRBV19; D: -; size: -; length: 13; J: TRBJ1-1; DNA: TGTGCCAGTAGTATGGGCAGCTACACTGAAGCTTTCTTT; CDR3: CASSMGSYTEAFF
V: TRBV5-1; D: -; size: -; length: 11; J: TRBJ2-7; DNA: TGCGCCAGCACCGGTTCAGGGGAGCAGTACTTC; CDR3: CASTGSGEQYF
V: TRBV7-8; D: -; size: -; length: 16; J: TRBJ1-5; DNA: TGTGCCAGCAGCTTAGGGGCGGGGGCGCAGGATCAGCCCCAGCATTTT; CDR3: CASSLGAGAQDQPQHF
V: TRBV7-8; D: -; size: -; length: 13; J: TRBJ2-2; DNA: TGTGCCAGCAGGTCGGGACTCCCCGGGGAGCTGTTTTTT; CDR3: CASRSGLPGELFF
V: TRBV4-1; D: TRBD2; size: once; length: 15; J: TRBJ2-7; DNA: TGCGCCAGCAGCCAAGGAGCGGGGGACTCCTACGAGCAGTACTTC; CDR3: CASSQGAGDSYEQYF
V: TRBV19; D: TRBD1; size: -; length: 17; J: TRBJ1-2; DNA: TGTGCCAGTAGACTCGTAAAATCGCAGGGGGACCACTATGGCTACACCTTC; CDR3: CASRLVKSQGDHYGYTF
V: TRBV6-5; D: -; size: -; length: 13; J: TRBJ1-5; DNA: TGTGCCAGCACGACCGGGAGCAATCAGCCCCAGCATTTT; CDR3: CASTTGSNQPQHF
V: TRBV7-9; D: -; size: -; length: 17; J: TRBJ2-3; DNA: TGTGCCAGCAGCTTAGCGAGACTAGGGGCCGGGGCAGATACGCAGTATTTT; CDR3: CASSLARLGAGADTQYF
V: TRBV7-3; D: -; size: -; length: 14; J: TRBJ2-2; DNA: TGTGCCAGCAGCCCAACTCCGAACACCGGGGAGCTGTTTTTT; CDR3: CASSPTPNTGELFF
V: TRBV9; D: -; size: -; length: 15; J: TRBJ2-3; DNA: TGTGCCAGCAGCGTAGAGGGACACAGCACAGATACGCAGTATTTT; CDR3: CASSVEGHSTDTQYF
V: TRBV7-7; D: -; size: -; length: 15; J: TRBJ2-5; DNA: TGTGCCAGCAGCTTAGGGGCAGCGGACCAAGAGACCCAGTACTTC; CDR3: CASSLGAADQETQYF